This T cell receptor beta chain was sequenced in a study of cytomegalovirus exposure and HLA in healthy donors. Study-wide findings and caveats: It was in a later analysis that TCR association rates were seen to vary by HLA locus, highest for DRB1 and lowest for HLA-C.

Primers: 60 Vbeta forward and 13 Jbeta reverse. Sequenced by immunoSEQ multiplex PCR; TCRdb stores in-frame clones only, minus some. The data contain under 65,000 clones, around 80% of them singletons. The CDR3 loop spans 15 amino acids. Trimming at V came to 6 bases and at J to 1 base, leaving 8 bases not matched to a gene. Per germline, CDR1 KGHSH and CDR2 LQKENI. With regard to this clone: The antigen is undetermined.

V and J are TRBV18 and TRBJ2-7; 8 nucleotides match TRBD1. Specimen: PBMCs. The sequence was collected from a man aged 25 to 40 in good health and CMV-seropositive. The CDR3 protein is CASSRLRDRSYEQYF. In DNA, the CDR3 is TGTGCCAGCTCCCGATTACGGGACAGGTCCTACGAGCAGTACTTC.